This T cell receptor beta chain is from a study of regulatory T cells in long-lasting Graves disease. As for time point: persistent/refractory GD, antithyroid drugs over 5 years with positive TRAb. The TCR library was prepared using RNA isolated from PBMCs. Trimming shortened V by 7 bases and J by 3 bases, and 9 bases separated the two germline ends. Germline V CDR1 and CDR2: MNHEY, SMNVEV (reference sequence). The CDR3 runs 12 residues. Combining iRepertoire HTBI primers with Arm-PCR of CDR3 regions, the authors built TCR beta libraries. As processed by the authors: Analysis of the samples identified about 62 TRBV and 13 to 15 TRBJ segments. TCRdb analysed the multiplex PCR reads with MiXCR anew, one entry per CDR3 protein. Clone size and V and J calls follow TCRdb, not the original study. The sample holds more than 350,000 distinct CDR3 sequences, 20% to 25% seen once. Study-level findings and limits: Segments TRBV28, TRBJ1-2 and TRBJ2-5 showed preferential usage in persistent disease. In persistent patients, shared public clonotypes (approximately 3,000) outnumbered those in new patients (approximately 970). Sampling was limited to peripheral blood rather than thyroid tissue.

This clonotype was picked up many times. Its antigen is not identified. This sequence originates from a female donor with Graves disease. The chain carries TRBV27 and TRBJ1-1; possible D gene TRBD1, 5 bases. Source: peripheral blood mononuclear cells (PBMCs), taken when the disease was refractory, from a patient treated with antithyroid drugs. CDR3 in DNA: TGTGCCAGCACAACGGGGGACACTGAAGCTTTCTTT. Its translation: CASTTGDTEAFF.